A single count supports the clone carrying this TCR beta chain. These data come from a study of blood T cell repertoires in COVID-19. Background on the study: Sites in the United States, Italy and Spain provided acute and convalescent COVID-19 samples. The cDNA or gDNA used as material had been derived from T cells, B-cell-depleted T cells, or PBMCs.

The CDR3 totals 14 residues. In germline, CDR1 is MDHEN, CDR2 SYDVKM. V lost 3 bases and J lost 5, with 13 bases in between. Original processing notes: It was from reference gene primer amplification that nucleated cell counts were estimated. Clones were sequenced by immunoSEQ multiplex PCR, and TCRdb holds only the in-frame ones, with some missing. V, J and clone size reflect that table, while D and trimming were determined from the DNA. The sample gives 250,000 to 300,000 clones, over 80% of which show up once; roughly 4.5% is in the top ten. The TCR comes from a man aged 60 to 75 who had recovered from COVID-19. The sequenced sample was peripheral blood. The chain recombines TRBV28 with TRBJ2-5, with D perhaps matching TRBD2 (6 bases). This CDR3 reads CASSFAGKGETQYF. The CDR3 DNA sequence: TGTGCCAGCAGTTTTGCGGGGAAGGGGGAGACCCAGTACTTC. Supplemented by reference TRBV28 and TRBJ2-5, the full variable domain reads DVKVTQSSRYLVKRTGEKVFLECVQDMDHENMFWYRQDPGLGLRLIYFSYDVKMKEKGDIPEGYSVSREKKERFSLILESASTNQTSMYLCASSFAGKGETQYFGPGTRLLVL.